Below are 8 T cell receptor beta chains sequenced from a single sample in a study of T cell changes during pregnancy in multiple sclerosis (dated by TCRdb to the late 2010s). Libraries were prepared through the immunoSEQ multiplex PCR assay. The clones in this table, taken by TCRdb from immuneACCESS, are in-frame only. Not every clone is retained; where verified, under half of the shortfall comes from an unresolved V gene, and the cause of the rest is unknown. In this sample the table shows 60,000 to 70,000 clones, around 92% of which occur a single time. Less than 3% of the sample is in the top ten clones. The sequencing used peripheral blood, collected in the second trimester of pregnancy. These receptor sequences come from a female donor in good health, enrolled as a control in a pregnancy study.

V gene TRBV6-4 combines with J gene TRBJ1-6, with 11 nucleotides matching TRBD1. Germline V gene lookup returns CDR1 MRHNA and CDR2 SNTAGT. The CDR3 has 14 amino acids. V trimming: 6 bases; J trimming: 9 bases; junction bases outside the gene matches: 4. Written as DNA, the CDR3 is TGTGCCAGCAGCCCCGGGACAGGGGGTTCACCCCTCCACTTT. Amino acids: CASSPGTGGSPLHF.

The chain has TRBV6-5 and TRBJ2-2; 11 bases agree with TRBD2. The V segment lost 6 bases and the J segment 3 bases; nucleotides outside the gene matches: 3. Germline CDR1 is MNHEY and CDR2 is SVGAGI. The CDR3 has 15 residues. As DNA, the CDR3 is TGTGCCAGCAGGAGGGGACTAGCGGACACCGGGGAGCTGTTTTTT. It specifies CASRRGLADTGELFF.

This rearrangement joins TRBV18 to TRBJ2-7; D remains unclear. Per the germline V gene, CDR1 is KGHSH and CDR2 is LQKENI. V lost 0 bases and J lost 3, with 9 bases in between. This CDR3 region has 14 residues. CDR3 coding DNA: TGTGCCAGCTCACCACCTTACTCGGGCTACGAGCAGTACTTC. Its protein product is CASSPPYSGYEQYF. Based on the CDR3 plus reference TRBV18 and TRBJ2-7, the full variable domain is NAGVMQNPRHLVRRRGQEARLRCSPMKGHSHVYWYRQLPEEGLKFMVYLQKENIIDESGMPKERFSAEFPKEGPSILRIQQVVRGDSAAYFCASSPPYSGYEQYFGPGTRLTVT.

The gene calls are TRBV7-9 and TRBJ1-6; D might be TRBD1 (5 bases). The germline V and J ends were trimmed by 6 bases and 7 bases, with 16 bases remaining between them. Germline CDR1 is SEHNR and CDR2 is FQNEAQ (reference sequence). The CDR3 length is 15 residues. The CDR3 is CASSSRAGGNSPLHF. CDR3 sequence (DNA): TGTGCCAGCAGTTCCAGGGCCGGGGGGAATTCACCCCTCCACTTT.

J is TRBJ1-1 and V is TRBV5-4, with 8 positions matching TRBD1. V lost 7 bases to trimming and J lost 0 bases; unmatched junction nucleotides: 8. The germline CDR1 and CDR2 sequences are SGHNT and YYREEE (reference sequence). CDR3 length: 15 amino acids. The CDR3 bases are TGTGCCAGCCACGGACAGGGACCGATGAACACTGAAGCTTTCTTT. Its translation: CASHGQGPMNTEAFF. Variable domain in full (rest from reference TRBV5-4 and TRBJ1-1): ETGVTQSPTHLIKTRGQQVTLRCSSQSGHNTVSWYQQALGQGPQFIFQYYREEENGRGNFPPRFSGLQFPNYSSELNVNALELDDSALYLCASHGQGPMNTEAFFGQGTRLTVV.

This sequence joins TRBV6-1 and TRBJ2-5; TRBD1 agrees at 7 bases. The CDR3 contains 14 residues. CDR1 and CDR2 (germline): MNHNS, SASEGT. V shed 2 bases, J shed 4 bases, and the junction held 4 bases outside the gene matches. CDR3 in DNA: TGTGCCAGCAGTGAATGGACAGGCGGAGAGACCCAGTACTTC. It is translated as CASSEWTGGETQYF.

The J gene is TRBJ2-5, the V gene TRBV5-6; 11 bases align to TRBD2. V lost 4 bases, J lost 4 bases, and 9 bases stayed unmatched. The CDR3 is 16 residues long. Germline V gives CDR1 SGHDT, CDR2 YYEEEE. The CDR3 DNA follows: TGTGCCAGCAGCGCCCTTAGCGGGGGGGCGGGAGAGACCCAGTACTTC. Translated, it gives CASSALSGGAGETQYF.

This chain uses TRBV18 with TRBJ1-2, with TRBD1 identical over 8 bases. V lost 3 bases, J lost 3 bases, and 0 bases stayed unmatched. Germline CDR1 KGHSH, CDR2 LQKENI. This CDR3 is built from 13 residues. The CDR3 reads CASSPGQDYGYTF. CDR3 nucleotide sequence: TGTGCCAGCTCACCGGGACAGGACTATGGCTACACCTTC.